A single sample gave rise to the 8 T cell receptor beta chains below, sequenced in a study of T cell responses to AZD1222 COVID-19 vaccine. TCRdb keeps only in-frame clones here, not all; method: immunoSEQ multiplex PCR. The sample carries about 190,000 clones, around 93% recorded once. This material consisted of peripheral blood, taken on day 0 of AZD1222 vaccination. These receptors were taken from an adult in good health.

CDR3 bases: TGTGCCAGCAGCCCGTCGGCGGGATTCCCCTACGAGCAGTACTTC. Protein sequence: CASSPSAGFPYEQYF. The chain uses TRBV7-8 and TRBJ2-7, with a tentative D call TRBD2 (6 bases). Trimming left V 5 bases short and J 2 bases short, with 16 bases between. The CDR3 contains 15 residues. Per germline, CDR1 SGHVS and CDR2 FQNEAQ. Based on the CDR3 plus reference TRBV7-8 and TRBJ2-7, the full variable domain is GAGVSQSPRYKVAKRGQDVALRCDPISGHVSLFWYQQALGQGPEFLTYFQNEAQLDKSGLPSDRFFAERPEGSVSTLKIQRTQQEDSAVYLCASSPSAGFPYEQYFGPGTRLTVT.

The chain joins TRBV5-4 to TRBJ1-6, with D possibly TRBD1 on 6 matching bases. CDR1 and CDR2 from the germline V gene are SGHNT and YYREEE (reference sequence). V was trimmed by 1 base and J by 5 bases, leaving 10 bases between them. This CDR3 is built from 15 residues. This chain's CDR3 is CASSLNRENNSPLHF. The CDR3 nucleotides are TGTGCCAGCAGCTTGAACAGGGAGAATAATTCACCCCTCCACTTT. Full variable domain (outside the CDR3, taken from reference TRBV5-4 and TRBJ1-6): ETGVTQSPTHLIKTRGQQVTLRCSSQSGHNTVSWYQQALGQGPQFIFQYYREEENGRGNFPPRFSGLQFPNYSSELNVNALELDDSALYLCASSLNRENNSPLHFGNGTRLTVT.

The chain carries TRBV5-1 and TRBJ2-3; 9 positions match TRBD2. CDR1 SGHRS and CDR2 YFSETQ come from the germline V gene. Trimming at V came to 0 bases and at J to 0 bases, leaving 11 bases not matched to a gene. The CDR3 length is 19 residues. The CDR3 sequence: CASSLVFQREAKSTDTQYF. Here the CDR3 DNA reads TGCGCCAGCAGCTTGGTATTCCAGCGGGAGGCGAAAAGCACAGATACGCAGTATTTT.

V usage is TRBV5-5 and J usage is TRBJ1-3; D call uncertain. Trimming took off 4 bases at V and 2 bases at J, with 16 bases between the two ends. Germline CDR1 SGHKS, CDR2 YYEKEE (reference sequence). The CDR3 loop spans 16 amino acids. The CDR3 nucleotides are TGTGCCAGCAGCCGATCCGGGGTAGCGGCTGGAAACACCATATATTTT. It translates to CASSRSGVAAGNTIYF.

CDR3 loop: CAWNVLGAATDTQYF. In DNA, the CDR3 is TGTGCCTGGAACGTACTGGGGGCCGCCACAGATACGCAGTATTTT. The chain employs TRBV30 and TRBJ2-3; weak D call: TRBD1 (6 bases). Germline CDR1 and CDR2: GTSNPN and SVGIG (reference sequence). Trimming stripped 4 bases from V and 2 bases from J, with 16 bases between. The CDR3 loop spans 15 amino acids.

The DNA of the CDR3 is TGTGCCAGCAGTTACTCGAACAGGGCCCCAAGGTACGAGCAGTACTTC. This translates into CASSYSNRAPRYEQYF. The V call is TRBV6-5, the J call TRBJ2-7; tentatively, D is TRBD1 (6 bases). V shed 0 bases and J shed 4 bases, with 16 bases lying between them. CDR3 size: 16 residues. Per the germline V gene, CDR1 is MNHEY and CDR2 is SVGAGI.

CDR3 amino acids: CAISDLAPTNTGELFF. The CDR3 DNA sequence: TGTGCCATCAGTGATTTGGCGCCCACGAACACCGGGGAGCTGTTTTTT. The rearrangement uses TRBV10-3 and TRBJ2-2; D unclear. This CDR3 spans 16 amino acids. Germline CDR1 is ENHRY and CDR2 is SYGVKD. Trimming removed 3 bases from V and 0 bases from J, with 11 bases in between.

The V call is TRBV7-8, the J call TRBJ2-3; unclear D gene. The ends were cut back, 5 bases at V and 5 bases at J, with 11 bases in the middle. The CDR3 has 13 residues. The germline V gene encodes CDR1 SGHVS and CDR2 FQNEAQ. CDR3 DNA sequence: TGTGCCAGCAGCCATGGGGTCTTAGATACGCAGTATTTT. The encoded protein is CASSHGVLDTQYF.